This TCR beta chain was retrieved from a study of cytomegalovirus exposure and HLA in healthy donors. Study observations and caveats: Follow-up analysis later connected one missense variant in DCLRE1C with trimming of TCR beta V- and J-genes. Later, an analysis showed that TCR beta chains associated with HLA were more clonally expanded than others that were equally common.

About this clone: Its antigen is unknown.

Amplification used 60 Vbeta primers and 13 Jbeta primers. The table came from immunoSEQ multiplex PCR; TCRdb's copy has only in-frame clones and leaves some out. The sample contains 90,000 to 120,000 clones, 77% of which appear only once. This TCR came from a male donor in good health and CMV-seronegative. The sequenced material came from PBMCs.

CDR3 DNA: TGTGCCAGCAGTTTTTTAGCGGAAGCTTTCTTT. Its protein is CASSFLAEAFF. V is TRBV27 and J is TRBJ1-1; no clear D. With 3 bases removed from V and 8 bases from J, the gap between germline ends came to 7 bases. There are 11 residues in the CDR3. Germline V gene sequence: CDR1 MNHEY, CDR2 SMNVEV (reference sequence).